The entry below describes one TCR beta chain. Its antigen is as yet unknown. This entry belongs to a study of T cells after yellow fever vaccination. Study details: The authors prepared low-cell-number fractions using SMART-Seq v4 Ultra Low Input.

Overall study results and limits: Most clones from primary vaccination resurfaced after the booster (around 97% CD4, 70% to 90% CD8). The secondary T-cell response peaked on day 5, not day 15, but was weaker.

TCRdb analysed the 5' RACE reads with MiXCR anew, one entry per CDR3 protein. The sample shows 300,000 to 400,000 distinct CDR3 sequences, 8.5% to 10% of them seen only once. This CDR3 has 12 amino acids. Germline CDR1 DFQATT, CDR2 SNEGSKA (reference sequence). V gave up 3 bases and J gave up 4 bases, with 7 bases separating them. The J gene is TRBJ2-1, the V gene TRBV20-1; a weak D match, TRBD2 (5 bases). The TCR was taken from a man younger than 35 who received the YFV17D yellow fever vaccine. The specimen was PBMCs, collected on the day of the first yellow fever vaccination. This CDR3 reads CSASLAYNEQFF. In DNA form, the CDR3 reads TGCAGTGCTAGTCTAGCATACAATGAGCAGTTCTTC.